These T cell receptor beta chains were read from a single sample in a study of PD-1 blockade in classical Hodgkin lymphoma. The data were produced by immunoSEQ multiplex PCR, yet TCRdb's version contains in-frame clones alone and is incomplete. The sample consists of 70,000 to 80,000 clones, just over 90% of them appearing once. This sample comprised peripheral blood mononuclear cells (PBMCs), obtained at baseline. These receptors all stem from a human donor with classical Hodgkin lymphoma. Both conserved end residues are part of each CDR3. The order of the fields is J gene, D gene, clone size, V gene, CDR3 protein, CDR3 DNA. D genes are given only for firm matches. Expanded clones get a size class; other rows say once, few or many, or leave the size out.

J: TRBJ1-2
D: NA
size: NA
V: TRBV9
CDR3: CASSVGDAGNGYTF
DNA: TGTGCCAGCAGCGTAGGGGACGCAGGGAATGGCTACACCTTC

J: TRBJ1-1
D: NA
size: NA
V: TRBV18
CDR3: CASSQGLETEAFF
DNA: TGTGCCAGCTCACAGGGGTTGGAAACTGAAGCTTTCTTT

J: TRBJ1-1
D: NA
size: NA
V: TRBV27
CDR3: CASSLGASVNTEAFF
DNA: TGTGCCAGCAGTTTAGGGGCATCGGTTAACACTGAAGCTTTCTTT

J: TRBJ2-6
D: NA
size: NA
V: TRBV19
CDR3: CASAIFSGANVLTF
DNA: TGTGCCAGTGCCATTTTCTCTGGGGCCAACGTCCTGACTTTC

J: TRBJ2-5
D: TRBD1
size: NA
V: TRBV19
CDR3: CASSRDRGHQETQYF
DNA: TGTGCCAGTAGCCGGGACAGGGGTCACCAAGAGACCCAGTACTTC

J: TRBJ2-7
D: TRBD1
size: NA
V: TRBV30
CDR3: CAWRAGTGSYEQYF
DNA: TGTGCCTGGAGGGCCGGGACAGGGTCCTACGAGCAGTACTTC

J: TRBJ2-6
D: NA
size: NA
V: TRBV21-1
CDR3: CASTGGFGANVLTF
DNA: TGTGCCAGCACCGGGGGCTTTGGGGCCAACGTCCTGACTTTC

J: TRBJ1-3
D: NA
size: NA
V: TRBV4-1
CDR3: CASSPEGAGNTIYF
DNA: TGCGCCAGCAGCCCAGAGGGGGCTGGAAACACCATATATTTT

J: TRBJ2-2
D: NA
size: once
V: TRBV5-1
CDR3: CASSLAGGRTGELFF
DNA: TGCGCCAGCAGCTTGGCAGGAGGTCGCACCGGGGAGCTGTTTTTT

J: TRBJ2-2
D: TRBD2
size: NA
V: TRBV5-5
CDR3: CASSLSGTPPGELFF
DNA: TGTGCCAGCAGCCTTAGCGGGACCCCTCCCGGGGAGCTGTTTTTT

J: TRBJ2-1
D: TRBD2
size: NA
V: TRBV19
CDR3: CASREALSYNEQFF
DNA: TGTGCCAGCCGGGAGGCCCTGTCCTACAATGAGCAGTTCTTC

J: TRBJ2-2
D: NA
size: once
V: TRBV9
CDR3: CASSVSGRTGELFF
DNA: TGTGCCAGCAGCGTTTCAGGGCGCACCGGGGAGCTGTTTTTT

J: TRBJ1-4
D: NA
size: NA
V: TRBV11-2
CDR3: CASSFSGPKEKLFF
DNA: TGTGCCAGCAGTTTTTCGGGACCCAAGGAAAAACTGTTTTTT

J: TRBJ1-5
D: TRBD1
size: NA
V: TRBV2
CDR3: CASSGQGASNQPQHF
DNA: TGTGCCAGCAGTGGTCAGGGGGCAAGCAATCAGCCCCAGCATTTT

J: TRBJ1-4
D: NA
size: NA
V: TRBV11-2
CDR3: CASSLVPIATNEKLFF
DNA: TGTGCCAGCAGCTTAGTACCCATAGCAACTAATGAAAAACTGTTTTTT

J: TRBJ1-1
D: TRBD1
size: NA
V: TRBV7-9
CDR3: CASSDRAGDTEAFF
DNA: TGTGCCAGCAGTGACAGGGCGGGGGACACTGAAGCTTTCTTT

J: TRBJ1-2
D: TRBD1
size: NA
V: TRBV5-1
CDR3: CASSLGTGRGYTF
DNA: TGCGCCAGCAGCTTGGGGACAGGGAGAGGCTACACCTTC

J: TRBJ2-2
D: NA
size: NA
V: TRBV30
CDR3: CAWGVPVRRVDAGELFF
DNA: TGTGCCTGGGGTGTACCGGTCAGAAGGGTGGACGCCGGGGAGCTGTTTTTT

J: TRBJ2-7
D: TRBD1
size: NA
V: TRBV19
CDR3: CASSTGQGNEQYF
DNA: TGTGCCAGTAGTACGGGACAGGGGAACGAGCAGTACTTC

J: TRBJ1-1
D: NA
size: NA
V: TRBV6-1
CDR3: CASSEVPEMGAFF
DNA: TGTGCCAGCAGTGAAGTCCCCGAGATGGGAGCTTTCTTT

J: TRBJ1-1
D: NA
size: NA
V: TRBV6-1
CDR3: CASREGVYTEAFF
DNA: TGTGCCAGCCGGGAAGGGGTGTACACTGAAGCTTTCTTT

J: TRBJ1-5
D: NA
size: once
V: TRBV29-1
CDR3: CSVVVPGPGYQPQHF
DNA: TGCAGCGTTGTGGTCCCCGGACCGGGGTATCAGCCCCAGCATTTT

J: TRBJ1-2
D: NA
size: NA
V: TRBV7-9
CDR3: CASSVNLGGYTF
DNA: TGTGCCAGCAGCGTAAACCTGGGGGGCTACACCTTC

J: TRBJ1-2
D: TRBD1
size: many
V: TRBV4-2
CDR3: CASSQVDRGADGYTF
DNA: TGTGCCAGCAGCCAAGTTGACAGGGGCGCTGATGGCTACACCTTC

J: TRBJ2-3
D: NA
size: NA
V: TRBV10-3
CDR3: CAIGVEGVTDTQYF
DNA: TGTGCCATCGGCGTGGAGGGCGTGACAGATACGCAGTATTTT

J: TRBJ2-7
D: NA
size: NA
V: TRBV9
CDR3: CASSVGASSYYEQYF
DNA: TGTGCCAGCAGCGTAGGGGCAAGTTCTTACTACGAGCAGTACTTC

J: TRBJ2-3
D: NA
size: once
V: TRBV7-9
CDR3: CASNVLYF
DNA: TGTGCCAGCAATGTTCTGTATTTT

J: TRBJ2-7
D: TRBD2
size: NA
V: TRBV13
CDR3: CASSQETGTSGISYEQYF
DNA: TGTGCCAGCAGCCAAGAAACCGGGACTAGCGGGATCTCCTACGAGCAGTACTTC

J: TRBJ1-2
D: TRBD1
size: NA
V: TRBV13
CDR3: CASSLAGDRVNGYTF
DNA: TGTGCCAGCAGCTTAGCGGGGGACAGGGTAAATGGCTACACCTTC

J: TRBJ2-1
D: NA
size: NA
V: TRBV7-7
CDR3: CASSLGVGENNEQFF
DNA: TGTGCCAGCAGCTTAGGGGTCGGCGAGAACAATGAGCAGTTCTTC

J: TRBJ1-4
D: NA
size: NA
V: TRBV7-9
CDR3: CASSWAGVNEKLFF
DNA: TGTGCCAGCAGCTGGGCAGGGGTTAATGAAAAACTGTTTTTT

J: TRBJ1-1
D: NA
size: once
V: TRBV10-1
CDR3: CAIKTPNTEAFF
DNA: TGCGCCATCAAGACTCCGAACACTGAAGCTTTCTTT

J: TRBJ1-5
D: TRBD1
size: NA
V: TRBV15
CDR3: CATSRAGGGQPQHF
DNA: TGTGCCACCAGCAGAGCAGGGGGCGGACAGCCCCAGCATTTT

J: TRBJ2-5
D: NA
size: NA
V: TRBV11-1
CDR3: CASSLTITQEAQYF
DNA: TGTGCCAGCAGCTTAACTATAACCCAAGAGGCCCAGTACTTC

J: TRBJ1-4
D: NA
size: NA
V: TRBV9
CDR3: CASSAGGASNEKLFF
DNA: TGTGCCAGCAGCGCCGGGGGCGCGTCTAATGAAAAACTGTTTTTT

J: TRBJ2-5
D: TRBD1
size: NA
V: TRBV27
CDR3: CASSLRTGFGETQYF
DNA: TGTGCCAGCAGTTTACGGACAGGGTTTGGAGAGACCCAGTACTTC

J: TRBJ1-2
D: TRBD1
size: NA
V: TRBV7-9
CDR3: CATQQGNYGYTF
DNA: TGTGCCACACAACAGGGGAACTATGGCTACACCTTC

J: TRBJ2-7
D: TRBD1
size: NA
V: TRBV11-2
CDR3: CASSPVQGARSYEQYF
DNA: TGTGCCAGCAGCCCGGTCCAGGGGGCGCGTTCCTACGAGCAGTACTTC

J: TRBJ2-7
D: NA
size: NA
V: TRBV7-8
CDR3: CASSLRVRVRGTIYEQYF
DNA: TGTGCCAGCAGCTTAAGGGTTCGTGTGCGTGGCACTATCTACGAGCAGTACTTC

J: TRBJ2-1
D: NA
size: NA
V: TRBV19
CDR3: CASSMQDRSGNEQFF
DNA: TGTGCCAGTAGTATGCAGGACCGGTCCGGGAATGAGCAGTTCTTC

J: TRBJ2-7
D: NA
size: NA
V: TRBV6-6
CDR3: CASSYGAEHEQYF
DNA: TGTGCCAGCAGTTATGGAGCAGAGCACGAGCAGTACTTC

J: TRBJ2-7
D: NA
size: once
V: TRBV9
CDR3: CASSPHGGGAYEQYF
DNA: TGTGCCAGCAGCCCACATGGGGGCGGGGCCTACGAGCAGTACTTC

J: TRBJ2-3
D: NA
size: NA
V: TRBV19
CDR3: CASSMVVAVTDTQYF
DNA: TGTGCCAGTAGTATGGTAGTAGCGGTCACAGATACGCAGTATTTT

J: TRBJ2-1
D: NA
size: NA
V: TRBV29-1
CDR3: CSVDSYNEQFF
DNA: TGCAGCGTTGACAGTTACAATGAGCAGTTCTTC

J: TRBJ2-1
D: TRBD2
size: NA
V: TRBV27
CDR3: CASSLGEGEQFF
DNA: TGTGCCAGCAGTTTGGGGGAGGGTGAGCAGTTCTTC

J: TRBJ2-1
D: NA
size: NA
V: TRBV5-1
CDR3: CASSSGTFSSYNEQFF
DNA: TGCGCCAGCAGCTCTGGGACTTTCAGCTCCTACAATGAGCAGTTCTTC

J: TRBJ1-4
D: TRBD1
size: NA
V: TRBV7-9
CDR3: CASSPDRGYEKLFF
DNA: TGTGCCAGCAGCCCGGACAGGGGTTATGAAAAACTGTTTTTT

J: TRBJ2-7
D: TRBD1
size: NA
V: TRBV9
CDR3: CASSAHSGQEGPYEQYF
DNA: TGTGCCAGCAGCGCGCACTCGGGACAGGAAGGTCCTTACGAGCAGTACTTC

J: TRBJ2-3
D: NA
size: NA
V: TRBV27
CDR3: CASRGWQLFTDTQYF
DNA: TGTGCCAGCAGAGGGTGGCAGTTGTTCACAGATACGCAGTATTTT

J: TRBJ2-3
D: TRBD1
size: NA
V: TRBV9
CDR3: CASKGQTSTDTQYF
DNA: TGTGCCAGCAAGGGACAGACTAGCACAGATACGCAGTATTTT

J: TRBJ1-3
D: NA
size: NA
V: TRBV7-2
CDR3: CASSSRDRTPGNTIYF
DNA: TGTGCCAGCAGCTCTCGGGACCGAACGCCTGGAAACACCATATATTTT

J: TRBJ1-4
D: NA
size: few
V: TRBV9
CDR3: CASSVAPNNEKLFF
DNA: TGTGCCAGCAGCGTAGCCCCCAATAATGAAAAACTGTTTTTT

J: TRBJ2-7
D: TRBD2
size: NA
V: TRBV7-3
CDR3: CASSLVGLEAVEQYF
DNA: TGTGCCAGCAGCTTAGTAGGACTAGAAGCGGTCGAGCAGTACTTC

J: TRBJ2-5
D: TRBD1
size: NA
V: TRBV10-2
CDR3: CASSHYRGGQETQYF
DNA: TGCGCCAGCAGTCACTACAGGGGCGGTCAAGAGACCCAGTACTTC

J: TRBJ2-2
D: NA
size: NA
V: TRBV10-1
CDR3: CASSESDTGELFF
DNA: TGCGCCAGCAGTGAGAGTGACACCGGGGAGCTGTTTTTT

J: TRBJ2-7
D: NA
size: NA
V: TRBV28
CDR3: CASSPLDRYEQYF
DNA: TGTGCCAGCAGTCCATTAGACAGGTACGAGCAGTACTTC

J: TRBJ2-7
D: TRBD1
size: NA
V: TRBV5-1
CDR3: CASSLARDRVSYEQYF
DNA: TGCGCCAGCAGCTTAGCCCGGGACAGGGTCTCCTACGAGCAGTACTTC

J: TRBJ2-7
D: TRBD2
size: NA
V: TRBV7-2
CDR3: CASSGPGGPNEQYF
DNA: TGTGCCAGCAGCGGACCGGGAGGGCCTAACGAGCAGTACTTC

J: TRBJ1-4
D: NA
size: NA
V: TRBV12-5
CDR3: CASGLVTGPLEKLFF
DNA: TGTGCTAGTGGTTTGGTCACAGGTCCCCTTGAAAAACTGTTTTTT